This T cell receptor (beta chain) was sequenced for a study of cytomegalovirus exposure and HLA in healthy donors. Background on the study: Within the Caucasian-associated ancestry cluster were 81% of the roughly 360 genotyped donors.

Healthy bone marrow donors supplied every sample. Regarding the study as a whole: Within a later analysis, the majority of CMV-associated TCR beta chains appeared HLA-restricted. Most TCRs appeared rarely, but some public TCRs recurred in many donors.

The PCR contained 60 Vbeta and 13 Jbeta primers. Repertoires were generated with immunoSEQ multiplex PCR, while TCRdb's copy carries only in-frame clones and drops some. The sample lists 80,000 to 100,000 clones, around 80% occurring once. CDR1 and CDR2 (germline): MNHEY, SMNVEV (reference sequence). The CDR3 contains 14 residues. J lost 4 bases, V lost 3 bases, and 4 bases had no gene match. This clone was found a few times. Antigen: not known. Sequencing input: PBMCs. This TCR was recovered from a man aged 40-55 years in good health and CMV-seronegative. The chain combines TRBV27 with TRBJ1-1, with 8 bases aligning to TRBD1. The CDR3 DNA follows: TGTGCCAGCAGTTTCCGACAGGGGTTCACTGAAGCTTTCTTT. Its protein product is CASSFRQGFTEAFF.